This T cell receptor beta chain was captured by sequencing in a study of OX40 agonist ivuxolimab in advanced cancers. Overall study context: Partial responses were achieved by three patients, one with hepatocellular carcinoma and two with cutaneous melanoma. Study-wide points: Researchers did not determine the expanded peripheral T cells' antigen specificity. In general, CD8+ T cells held more expanded clones than CD4+ did, on average.

Germline V gene data show CDR1 as SGHTA and CDR2 as FQGNSA. V lost 1 base and J 4 bases, leaving 5 bases between the germline ends. This CDR3 has 13 residues. The method was immunoSEQ multiplex PCR; TCRdb's version includes in-frame clones alone and lacks a portion of them. The table has about 77,000 clones, about 89% seen once. Regarding this clone: Its antigen is not known.

J is TRBJ1-5 and V is TRBV7-2; D gene uncertain. The sequence was collected from an adult with an advanced solid tumor such as melanoma, head and neck, liver or kidney cancer. Specimen: CD4+ or CD8+ T cells sorted from blood, collected in a trial of the OX40 agonist ivuxolimab. This chain's CDR3 is CASSLEQNQPQHF. CDR3 nucleotide sequence: TGTGCCAGCAGCTTAGAACAGAATCAGCCCCAGCATTTT. The whole variable domain, filled in from reference TRBV7-2 and TRBJ1-5, reads GAGVSQSPSNKVTEKGKDVELRCDPISGHTALYWYRQSLGQGLEFLIYFQGNSAPDKSGLPSDRFSAERTGGSVSTLTIQRTQQEDSAVYLCASSLEQNQPQHFGDGTRLSIL.